The rows below give T cell receptor beta chains drawn from one sample of a study of OX40 agonist ivuxolimab in advanced cancers. Generated by immunoSEQ multiplex PCR, the TCRdb table keeps only in-frame clones and is missing some. Among 45,000 to 70,000 clones, roughly 90% were seen once, and the ten largest hold 1.3% to 1.5%. This material consisted of CD4+ or CD8+ T cells sorted from blood, taken in a trial of the OX40 agonist ivuxolimab. These receptors originate from an adult with an advanced solid tumor such as melanoma, head and neck, liver or kidney cancer. Both conserved end residues are part of each CDR3. D genes are given only for firm matches. Clone size appears in some rows only: once, few, many, or a class for an expanded clone.

j_call clone_size d_call v_call cdr3_length cdr3_nt cdr3_aa
TRBJ2-1 NA TRBD2 TRBV6-1 14 TGTGCCAGCAGTGAGGGACTACTACCCAATGAGCAGTTCTTC CASSEGLLPNEQFF
TRBJ1-1 few NA TRBV20-1 11 TGCAGTGCTAGATTGGTGAATGAAGCTTTCTTT CSARLVNEAFF
TRBJ2-7 NA TRBD1 TRBV6-1 15 TGTGCCAGCATCCCCTCCGGGACAGGGGCCTACGAGCAGTACTTC CASIPSGTGAYEQYF
TRBJ2-7 NA TRBD1 TRBV19 15 TGTGCCAGTAGTATTGGTCCAGGGGGTCACTACGAGCAGTACTTC CASSIGPGGHYEQYF
TRBJ2-1 NA NA TRBV7-2 16 TGTGCCAGCAGGGGAGAGACCGGCCGTTCCTACAATGAGCAGTTCTTC CASRGETGRSYNEQFF
TRBJ2-3 NA NA TRBV28 12 TGTGCCAGCAGTTTATTGGGGGATACGCAGTATTTT CASSLLGDTQYF
TRBJ2-1 NA NA TRBV7-2 14 TGTGCCAGCAGCCCCCGGGGTCGCTACAATGAGCAGTTCTTC CASSPRGRYNEQFF
TRBJ1-2 NA TRBD1 TRBV18 15 TGTGCCAGCTCACTGACGGGACAGGGCAACTATGGCTACACCTTC CASSLTGQGNYGYTF
TRBJ2-3 NA TRBD2 TRBV6-5 15 TGTGCCAGCAGGGGGACTACCCCTAGCACAGATACGCAGTATTTT CASRGTTPSTDTQYF
TRBJ1-5 NA TRBD1 TRBV28 15 TGTGCCAGCAGTCCAGGGGGACAGCTCAATCAGCCCCAGCATTTT CASSPGGQLNQPQHF
TRBJ2-5 NA TRBD1 TRBV5-1 14 TGCGCCAGCAGCGCTCGACAGGGTTTGGAGACCCAGTACTTC CASSARQGLETQYF
TRBJ1-4 few NA TRBV30 13 TGTGCCTGGCGGAGGAATACTAATGAAAAACTGTTTTTT CAWRRNTNEKLFF
TRBJ2-7 NA NA TRBV7-9 13 TGTGCCAGCGTTCCCCTCTATGGGGACGAGCAGTACTTC CASVPLYGDEQYF
TRBJ2-5 few TRBD2 TRBV28 14 TGTGCCAGCAGTCCCTGGGAGGGAGCGGAGACCCAGTACTTC CASSPWEGAETQYF
TRBJ1-5 NA NA TRBV6-5 14 TGTGCCAGCAGTTATGGGGCAGACAATCAGCCCCAGCATTTT CASSYGADNQPQHF
TRBJ2-5 NA NA TRBV19 13 TGTGCCAGTAGTTCGTCTGGGAGGGAGACCCAGTACTTC CASSSSGRETQYF
TRBJ2-2 NA NA TRBV5-8 15 TGTGCCAGCAGTCTCGGGGGCTCTAATGCCGGGGAGCTGTTTTTT CASSLGGSNAGELFF
TRBJ2-7 NA TRBD1 TRBV7-9 16 TGTGCCAGCAGCTTTCGGACAGGGGGTTCCTCCTACGAGCAGTACTTC CASSFRTGGSSYEQYF
TRBJ2-7 once TRBD1 TRBV27 14 TGTGCCAGCAGTTTAGTCAGGGGGCACGACGAGCAGTACTTC CASSLVRGHDEQYF
TRBJ1-5 few NA TRBV6-1 14 TGTGCCAGCAACCCCCAGGGGTGGAATCAGCCCCAGCATTTT CASNPQGWNQPQHF
TRBJ2-7 NA NA TRBV6-6 13 TGTGCCAGCAGTTACGAGCCCTCCTACGAGCAGTACTTC CASSYEPSYEQYF
TRBJ2-1 NA TRBD1 TRBV6-6 13 TGTGCCAGCAACAGACAGGGGGTCAATGAGCAGTTCTTC CASNRQGVNEQFF
TRBJ1-3 NA NA TRBV29-1 11 TGCAGCGTTTCCGCAGGAAACACCATATATTTT CSVSAGNTIYF
TRBJ2-7 NA NA TRBV5-4 13 TGTGCCAGCTCTTATTGGGGATCCTACGAGCAGTACTTC CASSYWGSYEQYF
TRBJ2-1 NA NA TRBV27 14 TGTGCCAGCAGACTCAAAGGCCGAAGCGGGGAGCAGTTCTTC CASRLKGRSGEQFF
TRBJ1-2 few NA TRBV28 13 TGTGCCAGCAGCCAAGGACAGTATAATGGCTACACCTTC CASSQGQYNGYTF
TRBJ2-5 NA TRBD1 TRBV7-3 16 TGTGCCAGCAGCTTAACTCGAGACAGGGGAACAGAGACCCAGTACTTC CASSLTRDRGTETQYF
TRBJ1-6 NA NA TRBV6-1 15 TGTGCCAGCAGTGGGGGGGACGTCGATAATTCACCCCTCCACTTT CASSGGDVDNSPLHF
TRBJ2-1 NA TRBD2 TRBV28 14 TGTGCCAGCCGCTCTAGCGGGGGTAGGGATGAGCAGTTCTTC CASRSSGGRDEQFF
TRBJ1-2 once NA TRBV5-1 14 TGCGCCAGCAGCTTGGCTAGACAGGAGGGTGGCTACACCTTC CASSLARQEGGYTF
TRBJ2-1 NA TRBD2 TRBV5-1 14 TGCGCCAGCAGCTCGGGGGGGCCTACGAATGAGCAGTTCTTC CASSSGGPTNEQFF
TRBJ2-7 NA NA TRBV30 13 TGTGCCTGGCCCGGCATAAGGGCCTACGAGCAGTACTTC CAWPGIRAYEQYF
TRBJ2-2 NA NA TRBV13 13 TGTGCCAGCAGCCTCCAAGGGGCTGGGGAGCTGTTTTTT CASSLQGAGELFF